This T cell receptor beta chain was identified in a study of CD8 T cell repertoires and HIV-1 epitope variants. Sequencing used immunoSEQ multiplex PCR; TCRdb keeps in-frame clones, though not all of them. The repertoire holds roughly 4,700 clones, with about three fifths as singletons. Notes on this clone: Antigen unknown.

Losses at the gene ends were 3 bases for V and 5 bases for J; bases not matched to a gene: 10. Germline CDR1 reads SEHNR; CDR2 reads FQNEAQ (reference sequence). The CDR3 is 15 amino acids. The specimen was cultured CD8+ T cells derived from PBMCs. This TCR derives from a male donor with HIV. The chain recombines TRBV7-9 with TRBJ2-7; 7 nucleotides align to TRBD1. The CDR3 DNA is TGTGCCAGCAGCTTCCCGAGGGGGCCGGTCGACGAGCAGTACTTC. Amino acids: CASSFPRGPVDEQYF.